This T cell receptor beta chain derives from a study of T cells after yellow fever vaccination. Each CDR3 protein is one row after TCRdb ran MiXCR on the 5' RACE reads. The repertoire includes 450,000 to 650,000 distinct CDR3 sequences, 21% of them detected once, and roughly 16% sits in the top ten. This clonotype was picked up one time. The CDR3 contains 15 residues. The germline V gene has CDR1 SGHAT and CDR2 FQNNGV. Trimming removed 6 bases at V and 3 bases at J, with 14 bases between. The receptor was derived from a man aged 18 to 29 who received the YFV17D yellow fever vaccine. The sample here was PBMCs, taken about 21 days after the first yellow fever vaccination. The rearrangement joins TRBV11-2 to TRBJ2-2; D is undetermined. Here the CDR3 reads CASSSEGGDTGELFF. As DNA, the CDR3 is TGTGCCAGCAGTTCCGAAGGTGGGGACACCGGGGAGCTGTTTTTT.